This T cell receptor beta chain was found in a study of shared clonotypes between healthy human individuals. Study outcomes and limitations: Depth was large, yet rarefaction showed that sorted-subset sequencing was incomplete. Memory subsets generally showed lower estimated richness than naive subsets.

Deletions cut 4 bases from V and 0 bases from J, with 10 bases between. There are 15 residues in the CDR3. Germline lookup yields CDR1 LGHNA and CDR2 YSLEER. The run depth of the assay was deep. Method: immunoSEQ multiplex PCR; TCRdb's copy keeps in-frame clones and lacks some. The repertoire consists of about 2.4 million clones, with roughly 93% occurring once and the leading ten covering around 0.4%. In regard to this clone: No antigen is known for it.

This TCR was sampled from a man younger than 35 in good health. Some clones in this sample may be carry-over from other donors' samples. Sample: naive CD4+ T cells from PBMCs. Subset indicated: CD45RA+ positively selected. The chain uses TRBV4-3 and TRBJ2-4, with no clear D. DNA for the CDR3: TGCGCCAGCAGCCCCTCGAACCTAGCCAAAAACATTCAGTACTTC. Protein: CASSPSNLAKNIQYF.